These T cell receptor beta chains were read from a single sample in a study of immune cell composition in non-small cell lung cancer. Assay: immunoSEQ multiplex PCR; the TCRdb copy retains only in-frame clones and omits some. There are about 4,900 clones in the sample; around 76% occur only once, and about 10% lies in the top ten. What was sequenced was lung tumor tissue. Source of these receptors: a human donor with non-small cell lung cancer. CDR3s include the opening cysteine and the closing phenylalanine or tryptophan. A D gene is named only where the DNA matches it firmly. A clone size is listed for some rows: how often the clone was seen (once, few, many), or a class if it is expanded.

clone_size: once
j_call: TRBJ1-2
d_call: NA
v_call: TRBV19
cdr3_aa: CASERSVTPLKGYTF
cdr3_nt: TGTGCCAGTGAGCGGTCAGTCACCCCTTTGAAGGGCTACACCTTC

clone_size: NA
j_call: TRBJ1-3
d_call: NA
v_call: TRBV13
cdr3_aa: CASSLGPESNTIYF
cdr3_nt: TGTGCCAGCAGCTTAGGCCCAGAAAGTAACACCATATATTTT

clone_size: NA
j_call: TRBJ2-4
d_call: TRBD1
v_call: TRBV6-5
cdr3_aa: CASRFGQGRDIQYF
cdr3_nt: TGTGCCAGCAGATTTGGACAGGGAAGGGACATTCAGTACTTC

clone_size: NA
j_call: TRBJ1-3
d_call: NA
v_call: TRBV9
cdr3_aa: CASSPGGGLDTIYF
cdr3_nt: TGTGCCAGCAGCCCGGGCGGGGGTTTAGACACCATATATTTT

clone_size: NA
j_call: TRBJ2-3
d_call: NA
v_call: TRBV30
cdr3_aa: CAWSVTSTDTQYF
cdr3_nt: TGTGCCTGGAGTGTAACTTCCACAGATACGCAGTATTTT

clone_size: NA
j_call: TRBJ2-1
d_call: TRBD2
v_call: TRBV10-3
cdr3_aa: CATGASGGYNEQFF
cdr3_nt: TGTGCCACCGGGGCCAGCGGGGGGTACAATGAGCAGTTCTTC

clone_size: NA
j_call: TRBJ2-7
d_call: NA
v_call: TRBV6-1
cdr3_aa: CASSEAGWATYEQYF
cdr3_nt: TGTGCCAGCAGTGAAGCTGGGTGGGCAACCTACGAGCAGTACTTC

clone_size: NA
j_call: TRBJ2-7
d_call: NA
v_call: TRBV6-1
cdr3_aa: CASSQGGQGAYEQYF
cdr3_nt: TGTGCCAGCAGTCAGGGGGGGCAGGGGGCTTACGAGCAGTACTTC

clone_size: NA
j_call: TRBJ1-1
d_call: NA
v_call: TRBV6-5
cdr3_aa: CASTQNHMNTEAFF
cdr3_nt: TGTGCCAGCACCCAAAATCACATGAACACTGAAGCTTTCTTT

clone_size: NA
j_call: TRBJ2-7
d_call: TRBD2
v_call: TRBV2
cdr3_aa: CASRGGGGPYEQYF
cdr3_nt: TGTGCCAGCAGAGGTGGCGGGGGGCCCTACGAGCAGTACTTC

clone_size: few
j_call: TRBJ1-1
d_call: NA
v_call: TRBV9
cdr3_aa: CASSVDRDTEAFF
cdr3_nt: TGTGCCAGCAGCGTAGACAGGGACACTGAAGCTTTCTTT

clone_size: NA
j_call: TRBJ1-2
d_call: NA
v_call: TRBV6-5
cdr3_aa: CASTSVWGGYTF
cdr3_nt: TGTGCCAGCACTTCGGTATGGGGCGGCTACACCTTC

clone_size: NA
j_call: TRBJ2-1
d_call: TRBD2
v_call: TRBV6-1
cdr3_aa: CASIIAGGSYNEQFF
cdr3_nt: TGTGCCAGCATTATAGCGGGAGGGTCCTACAATGAGCAGTTCTTC

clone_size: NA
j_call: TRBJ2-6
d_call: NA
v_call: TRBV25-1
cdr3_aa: CASNQGGSGANVLTF
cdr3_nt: TGTGCCAGCAACCAAGGGGGCTCTGGGGCCAACGTCCTGACTTTC

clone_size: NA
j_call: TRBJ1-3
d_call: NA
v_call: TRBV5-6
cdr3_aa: CASSLEGIKPGNTIYF
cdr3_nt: TGTGCCAGCAGCTTAGAGGGTATAAAGCCTGGAAACACCATATATTTT

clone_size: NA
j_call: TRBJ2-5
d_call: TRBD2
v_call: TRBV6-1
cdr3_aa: CASSEAGLAGETQYF
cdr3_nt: TGTGCCAGCAGTGAAGCGGGACTAGCGGGAGAGACCCAGTACTTC

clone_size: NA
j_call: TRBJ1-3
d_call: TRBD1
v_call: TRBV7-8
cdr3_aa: CASSLANRGDTIYF
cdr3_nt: TGTGCCAGCAGCTTAGCCAACAGGGGAGACACCATATATTTT

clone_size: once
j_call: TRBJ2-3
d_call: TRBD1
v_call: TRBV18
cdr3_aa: CASSPGQGSTDTQYF
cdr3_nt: TGTGCCAGCTCACCGGGACAGGGGAGCACAGATACGCAGTATTTT

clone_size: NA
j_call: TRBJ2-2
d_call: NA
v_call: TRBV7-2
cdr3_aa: CASSSPQGSVTGELFF
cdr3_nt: TGTGCCAGCAGCTCCCCACAGGGTTCAGTCACCGGGGAGCTGTTTTTT

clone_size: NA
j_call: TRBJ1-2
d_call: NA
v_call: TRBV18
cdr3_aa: CASSPLGTTNYGYTF
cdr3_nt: TGTGCCAGCTCACCACTCGGGACAACTAACTATGGCTACACCTTC

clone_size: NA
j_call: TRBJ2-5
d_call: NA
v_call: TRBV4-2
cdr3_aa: CASSQGAGQETQYF
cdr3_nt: TGTGCCAGCAGCCAAGGTGCAGGCCAAGAGACCCAGTACTTC

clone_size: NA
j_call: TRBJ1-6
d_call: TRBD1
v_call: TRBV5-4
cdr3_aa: CASSKQTGMGSPLHF
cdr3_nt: TGTGCCAGCAGCAAACAGACAGGGATGGGTTCACCCCTCCACTTT

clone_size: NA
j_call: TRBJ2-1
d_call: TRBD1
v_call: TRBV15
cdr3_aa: CATSRGRQGQGSYNEQFF
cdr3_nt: TGTGCCACCAGCAGAGGGCGACAGGGTCAAGGGTCCTACAATGAGCAGTTCTTC

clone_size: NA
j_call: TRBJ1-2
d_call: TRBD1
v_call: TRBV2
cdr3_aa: CASSRQGGDYGYTF
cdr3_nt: TGTGCCAGCAGTAGACAGGGTGGGGACTATGGCTACACCTTC

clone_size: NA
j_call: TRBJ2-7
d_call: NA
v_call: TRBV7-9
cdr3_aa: CASSLAQAGAYEQYF
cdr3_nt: TGTGCCAGCAGCTTAGCCCAGGCCGGCGCCTACGAGCAGTACTTC

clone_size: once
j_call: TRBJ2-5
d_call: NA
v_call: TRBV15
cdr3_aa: CATSKAAGAAGTQYF
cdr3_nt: TGTGCCACCAGCAAGGCGGCCGGGGCAGCGGGGACCCAGTACTTC

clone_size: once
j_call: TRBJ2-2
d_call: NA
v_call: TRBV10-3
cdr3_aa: CAISDPSPGRGSTGELFF
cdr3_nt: TGTGCCATCAGTGACCCCAGCCCCGGAAGGGGTTCCACCGGGGAGCTGTTTTTT

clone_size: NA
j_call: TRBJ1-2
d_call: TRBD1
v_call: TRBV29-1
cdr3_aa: CSGSDRANYGYTF
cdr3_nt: TGCAGCGGATCGGACAGGGCGAATTATGGCTACACCTTC

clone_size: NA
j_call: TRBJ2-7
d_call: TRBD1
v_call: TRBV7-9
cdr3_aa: CASSLPDRGYEQYF
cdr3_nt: TGTGCCAGCAGCTTACCGGACAGGGGCTACGAGCAGTACTTC

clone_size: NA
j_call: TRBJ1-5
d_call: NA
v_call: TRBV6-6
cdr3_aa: CASSLIRQPQHF
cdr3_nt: TGTGCCAGCAGCCTTATCCGTCAGCCCCAGCATTTT

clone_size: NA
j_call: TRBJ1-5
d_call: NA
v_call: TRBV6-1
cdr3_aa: CASSEGGRRNQPQHF
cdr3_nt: TGTGCCAGCAGTGAAGGGGGCCGACGCAATCAGCCCCAGCATTTT

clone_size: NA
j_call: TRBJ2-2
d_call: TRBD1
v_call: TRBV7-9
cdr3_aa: CASSRWTGDTGELFF
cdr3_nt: TGTGCCAGCAGCCGATGGACAGGGGACACCGGGGAGCTGTTTTTT

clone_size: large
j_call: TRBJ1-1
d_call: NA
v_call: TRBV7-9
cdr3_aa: CASSPRVENTEAFF
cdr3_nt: TGTGCCAGCAGCCCCCGGGTGGAGAACACTGAAGCTTTCTTT

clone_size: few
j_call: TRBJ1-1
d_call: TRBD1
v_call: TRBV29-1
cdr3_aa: CSVCYVGQGEAFF
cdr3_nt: TGCAGCGTTTGCTATGTGGGACAGGGTGAAGCTTTCTTT

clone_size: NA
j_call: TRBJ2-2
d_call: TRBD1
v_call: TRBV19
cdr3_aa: CASGQGARTGELFF
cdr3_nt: TGTGCCAGCGGACAGGGGGCCCGTACCGGGGAGCTGTTTTTT

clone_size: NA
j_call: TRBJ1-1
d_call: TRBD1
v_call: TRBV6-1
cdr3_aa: CASDPRDRGYTEAFF
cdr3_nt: TGTGCCAGCGACCCCCGGGACAGGGGGTACACTGAAGCTTTCTTT

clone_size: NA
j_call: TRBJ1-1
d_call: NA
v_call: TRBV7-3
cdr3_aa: CASSSDSNTEAFF
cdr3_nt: TGTGCCAGCAGCTCGGACTCGAACACTGAAGCTTTCTTT

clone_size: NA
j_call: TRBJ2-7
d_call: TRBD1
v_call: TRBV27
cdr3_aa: CAREDRLAVRNEQYF
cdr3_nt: TGTGCCAGAGAGGACAGGTTGGCGGTGCGTAACGAGCAGTACTTC

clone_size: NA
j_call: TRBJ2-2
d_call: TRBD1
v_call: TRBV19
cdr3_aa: CASSSGQQYTGELFF
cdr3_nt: TGTGCCAGTAGCTCGGGACAGCAATACACCGGGGAGCTGTTTTTT

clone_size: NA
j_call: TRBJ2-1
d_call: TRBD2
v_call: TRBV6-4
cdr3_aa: CASRGLAGGRSYNEQFF
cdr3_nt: TGTGCCAGCAGGGGACTAGCGGGAGGTCGGTCCTACAATGAGCAGTTCTTC

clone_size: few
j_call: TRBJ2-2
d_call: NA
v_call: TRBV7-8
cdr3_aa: CASSLRSTGELFF
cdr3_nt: TGTGCCAGCAGCTTACGGAGCACCGGGGAGCTGTTTTTT

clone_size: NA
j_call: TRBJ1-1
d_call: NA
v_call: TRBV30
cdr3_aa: CAWSTPQGTTEAFF
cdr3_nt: TGTGCCTGGAGTACCCCACAGGGAACCACTGAAGCTTTCTTT

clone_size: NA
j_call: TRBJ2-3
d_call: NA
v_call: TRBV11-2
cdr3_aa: CASSTGQGNTDTQYF
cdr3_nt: TGTGCCAGCAGCACCGGGCAGGGGAACACAGATACGCAGTATTTT

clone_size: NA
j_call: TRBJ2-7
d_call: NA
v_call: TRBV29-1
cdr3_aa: CSVEVTDYEQYF
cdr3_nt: TGCAGCGTTGAAGTGACAGACTACGAGCAGTACTTC

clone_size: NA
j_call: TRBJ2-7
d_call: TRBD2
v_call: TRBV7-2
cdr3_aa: CASSFVLAGENEQYF
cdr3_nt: TGTGCCAGCAGCTTTGTGTTAGCGGGAGAAAACGAGCAGTACTTC

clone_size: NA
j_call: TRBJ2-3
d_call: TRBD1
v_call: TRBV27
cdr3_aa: CASMVDRVTDTQYF
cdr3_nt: TGTGCCAGCATGGTGGACAGGGTCACAGATACGCAGTATTTT

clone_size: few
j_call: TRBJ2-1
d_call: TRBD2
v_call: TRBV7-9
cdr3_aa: CASSSGTSGGADYNEQFF
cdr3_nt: TGTGCCAGCAGTTCCGGGACTAGCGGGGGGGCCGACTACAATGAGCAGTTCTTC

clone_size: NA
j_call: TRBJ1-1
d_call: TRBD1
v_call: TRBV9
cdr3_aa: CASSVTGGNTEAFF
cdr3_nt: TGTGCCAGCAGCGTAACAGGGGGGAACACTGAAGCTTTCTTT

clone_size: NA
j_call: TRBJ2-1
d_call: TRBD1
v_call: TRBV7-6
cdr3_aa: CASSSGQGLNNEQFF
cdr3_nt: TGTGCCAGCAGCTCGGGACAGGGATTGAACAATGAGCAGTTCTTC

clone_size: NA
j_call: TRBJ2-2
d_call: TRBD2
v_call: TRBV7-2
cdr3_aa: CAGVLASGVTGELFF
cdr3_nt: TGTGCCGGAGTACTAGCGTCTGGGGTCACCGGGGAGCTGTTTTTT

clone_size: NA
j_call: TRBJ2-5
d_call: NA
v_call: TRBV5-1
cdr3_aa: CASSSSQETQYF
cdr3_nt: TGCGCCAGCAGCTCCTCCCAAGAGACCCAGTACTTC

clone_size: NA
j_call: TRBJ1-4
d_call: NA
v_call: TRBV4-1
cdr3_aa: CASSQGTGDEKLFF
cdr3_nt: TGCGCCAGCAGCCAGGGGACGGGGGACGAAAAACTGTTTTTT